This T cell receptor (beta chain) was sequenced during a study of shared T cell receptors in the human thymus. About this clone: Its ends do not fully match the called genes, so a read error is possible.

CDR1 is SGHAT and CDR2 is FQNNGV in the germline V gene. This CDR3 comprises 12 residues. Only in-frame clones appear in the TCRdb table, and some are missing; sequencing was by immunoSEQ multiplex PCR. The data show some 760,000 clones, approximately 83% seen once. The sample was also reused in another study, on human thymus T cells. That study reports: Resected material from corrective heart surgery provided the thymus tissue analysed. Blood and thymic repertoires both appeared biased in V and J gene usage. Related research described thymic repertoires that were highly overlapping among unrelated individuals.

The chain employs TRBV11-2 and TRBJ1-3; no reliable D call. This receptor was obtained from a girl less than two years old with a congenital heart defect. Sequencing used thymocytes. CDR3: CASSLVGDTIYF. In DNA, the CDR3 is TGTGCCAGCAGCTTAGTTGGAGACACCATATATTTT.